This TCR beta chain was captured by sequencing in a study of tumor T cells in aggressive B-cell lymphoma. Sequencing used immunoSEQ multiplex PCR; TCRdb keeps in-frame clones, though not all of them. This table has more than 950 clones, 97% appearing once. CDR1 LNHDA and CDR2 SQIVND come from the germline V gene (reference sequence). This CDR3 spans 13 amino acids. Trimming shortened V by 3 bases and J by 6 bases, and 10 bases separated the two germline ends. Source material: tumor tissue. This sequence joins TRBV19 and TRBJ2-3; D unclear. The receptor was derived from an adult with diffuse large B cell lymphoma. CDR3 residues: CASSIQAHDTQYF. The DNA for the CDR3 is TGTGCCAGTAGTATTCAGGCACACGATACGCAGTATTTT.